This entry features one TCR beta chain sequence. What it binds is not known. Per germline, CDR1 GTSNPN and CDR2 SVGIG (reference sequence). J lost 2 bases, V lost 0 bases, and 3 bases had no gene match. This CDR3 region has 14 residues. PCR used 60 Vbeta primers and 13 Jbeta primers. The repertoire was sequenced with immunoSEQ multiplex PCR; TCRdb's copy has only in-frame clones and lacks some. The table has under 65,000 clones, 80% seen once. This specimen belongs to a study of cytomegalovirus exposure and HLA in healthy donors. Study overall: Genotyping of 430 or so donors showed that over 65% belonged to the Caucasian-associated ancestry cluster. Whole-study results and caveats: Fewer N-insertions (relative to the 666-donor mean) were reportedly seen in an Asian-associated ancestry cluster in a later analysis. Several of the most significant clusters appeared, in a later analysis, to be linked to common viral pathogens. A later look showed TCR association rates differing by HLA locus, highest for DRB1 and lowest for HLA-C.

The source is a man aged 25-45 years in good health and CMV-seropositive. This chain uses TRBV30 with TRBJ2-7, with 8 bases lining up with TRBD1. The source material was PBMCs. Here the CDR3 reads CAWSVGTGTYEQYF. The CDR3 DNA follows: TGTGCCTGGAGTGTAGGGACAGGAACCTACGAGCAGTACTTC.